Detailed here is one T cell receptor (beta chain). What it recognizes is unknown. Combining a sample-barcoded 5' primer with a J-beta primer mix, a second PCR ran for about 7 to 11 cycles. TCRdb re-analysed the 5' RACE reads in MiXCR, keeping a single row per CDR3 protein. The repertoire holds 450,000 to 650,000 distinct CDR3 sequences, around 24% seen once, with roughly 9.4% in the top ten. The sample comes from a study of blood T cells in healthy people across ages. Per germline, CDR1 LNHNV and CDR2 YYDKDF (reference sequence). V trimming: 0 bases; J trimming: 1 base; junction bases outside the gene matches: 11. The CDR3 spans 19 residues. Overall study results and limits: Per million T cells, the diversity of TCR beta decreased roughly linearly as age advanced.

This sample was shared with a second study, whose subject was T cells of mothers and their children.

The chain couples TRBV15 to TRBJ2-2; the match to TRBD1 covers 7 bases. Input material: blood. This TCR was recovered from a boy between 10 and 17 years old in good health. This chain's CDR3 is CATSRDGRGRRLNTGELFF. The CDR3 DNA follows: TGTGCCACCAGCAGAGATGGCAGGGGGAGACGGTTGAACACCGGGGAGCTGTTTTTT.